This T cell receptor beta chain is drawn from a study of CD8 T cells in ankylosing spondylitis (TCRdb year 2017). Regarding the research as a whole: The study set out to find disease-linked TCR variants by profiling T cell receptor beta repertoires in ankylosing spondylitis patients and healthy donors. Samples of peripheral blood were taken, and for ankylosing spondylitis patients, synovial fluid was collected as well. The full study cohort was made up of over 20 ankylosing spondylitis patients and 108 healthy donors. Results and caveats for the whole study, not just this receptor: The disease-linked clones had a CD8+ phenotype and were found at relatively low frequencies in peripheral blood. Some of the motif variants had been reported before in the synovial fluid and blood of reactive arthritis patients, a finding that suggests common disease-initiation mechanisms. The disease-linked clones were reported as significantly enriched in matched synovial fluid samples from ankylosing spondylitis patients. Blood from ankylosing spondylitis patients appeared to be characterized by a TCR beta motif made up of several highly homologous amino acid variants.

TCRdb lists the instrument as Illumina HiSeq 2500. TCR beta libraries were prepared by quantitative 5'-RACE with molecular barcodes. In the source study's methods: To identify disease-linked TCR variants, a new computational method was used, one built on a probabilistic model of VDJ rearrangement. The public reads were reprocessed in TCRdb via fastp at Q25 and MiXCR, keeping in-frame beta chains. Here each entry gathers all rows of one CDR3 protein and keeps the most common genes and DNA. The V and J calls reflect TCRdb's pipeline rather than the authors' work. The table for this sample lists about 540,000 distinct CDR3 sequences; approximately 11% of them were counted only once. The ten top clones hold approximately 7% of the sample. Comment on this clonotype: Its antigen target is currently unknown. No qualities accompany the bases; no much larger clone lies one base away.

A distance of 15 bases separates the germline ends of V and J, which lose 8 bases and 4 bases respectively. From the germline V gene (reference sequence), CDR1 is DFQATT and CDR2 is SNEGSKA. Including the terminal cysteine and phenylalanine, the CDR3 comprises 12 residues. Just CDR3 DNA is preserved here, 36 bases in frame from base 1. The V gene is TRBV20-1 and the J gene is TRBJ2-7; too little of a D gene remains to name it. The sample taken for sequencing was blood, either unsorted or a sorted T cell fraction (not recorded which). The TCR comes from a male donor with ankylosing spondylitis. The DNA is as follows: TGCAGTACCAAAGAATTAGGGTACGAGCAGTACTTC. It codes for CSTKELGYEQYF.